Following are 20 T cell receptor beta chains from one sample sequenced in a study of shared clonotypes between healthy human individuals. Measured with immunoSEQ multiplex PCR; TCRdb has only the in-frame clones, and not every one. The table includes approximately 2.4 million clones, 90% to 96% detected once. The specimen sequenced was naive CD4+ T cells sorted from blood. Subset denoted: CD45RA+ positively selected. These receptors originate from a man in his late teens or twenties in good health.

This chain uses TRBV18 with TRBJ1-6; D is undetermined. Trimming removed 3 bases from V and 11 bases from J, with 14 bases in between. Germline CDR1 and CDR2: KGHSH and LQKENI. This CDR3 comprises 14 residues. The CDR3 loop is CASSPNPSGAPLHF. DNA of the CDR3: TGTGCCAGCTCACCTAACCCAAGTGGGGCACCCCTCCACTTT.

J is TRBJ1-2 and V is TRBV29-1; D remains ambiguous. The CDR3 totals 14 residues. V lost 5 bases to trimming and J lost 6 bases, with 19 bases between them. Germline CDR1 and CDR2: SQVTM and ANQGSEA. In DNA form, the CDR3 reads TGCAGCGTTCCCAGTGGCCCGGACGAGGATGGCTACACCTTC. Protein sequence: CSVPSGPDEDGYTF.

The V and J genes are TRBV29-1 and TRBJ2-3; no definite D call. The length of the CDR3 is 11 residues. V was shortened by 4 bases and J by 3 bases, with 5 bases between the two germline ends. Germline loops: CDR1 SQVTM, CDR2 ANQGSEA. CDR3 amino acids: CSVGWTDTQYF. DNA for the CDR3: TGCAGCGTTGGCTGGACAGATACGCAGTATTTT.

This chain joins TRBV4-3 and TRBJ2-1, with D possibly matching TRBD2 (6 bases). The germline gives CDR1 LGHNA, CDR2 YSLEER. Trimming took 0 bases from V and 3 from J, leaving 15 bases between them. This CDR3 contains 17 residues. CDR3 nucleotides: TGCGCCAGCAGCCAAGAAACCCCAGCGGGCCTCTACAATGAGCAGTTCTTC. Its translation: CASSQETPAGLYNEQFF.

This chain uses TRBV30 with TRBJ1-1; 8 bases agree with TRBD1. Germline V gene data show CDR1 as GTSNPN and CDR2 as SVGIG (reference sequence). The CDR3 has 12 residues. V lost 8 bases and J lost 3; bases outside the gene matches: 5. The CDR3, as DNA: TGTGCCGGGGGACAGGAATACACTGAAGCTTTCTTT. Translating gives CAGGQEYTEAFF.

V and J are TRBV29-1 and TRBJ1-1, with D unclear. The ends were cut back, 5 bases at V and 3 bases at J, with 16 bases in the middle. This CDR3 comprises 14 residues. Germline CDR1 is SQVTM and CDR2 is ANQGSEA. The CDR3 sequence is CSVMRKIADTEAFF. CDR3 in DNA: TGCAGCGTTATGCGGAAAATAGCGGACACTGAAGCTTTCTTT.

CDR3 DNA sequence: TGCGCCAGCAGCTTCCTTATAGCGGGAGGAAGCACAGATACGCAGTATTTT. Its translation: CASSFLIAGGSTDTQYF. The J gene is TRBJ2-3, the V gene TRBV5-1; 10 bases align to TRBD2. From germline, CDR1 is SGHRS and CDR2 YFSETQ. The CDR3 sequence is 17 residues long. The V gene end was trimmed by 2 bases and the J gene end by 0 bases; junction bases not matched to a gene: 6.

The CDR3 DNA reads TGTGCCAGCAGCCTCCCTTCGGACGAGCAGTACTTC. It codes for CASSLPSDEQYF. The chain has TRBV6-5 and TRBJ2-7; D gene unclear. This CDR3 has 12 residues. Between the trimmed V and J ends, which lost 6 bases and 5 bases, there was a span of 11 bases. Germline-derived CDR1 and CDR2 are MNHEY and SVGAGI.

The chain employs TRBV28 and TRBJ2-3; 7 positions match TRBD2. The junction had 9 bases not matched to a gene; V was cut back by 6 bases and J by 3 bases. Germline V gene lookup returns CDR1 MDHEN and CDR2 SYDVKM. The CDR3 runs to 15 residues. DNA of the CDR3: TGTGCCAGCAGCTCCGGGGGGACCAAGACAGATACGCAGTATTTT. Translation gives CASSSGGTKTDTQYF.

Comments on this clone: Other DNA sequences within the sample encode an identical CDR3. The V call is TRBV9, the J call TRBJ2-1; D is possibly TRBD2 (5 bases). Per the germline V gene, CDR1 is SGDLS and CDR2 is YYNGEE. The germline V and J ends were trimmed by 0 bases and 2 bases, with 9 bases remaining between them. This CDR3 is 15 amino acids long. CDR3 amino acids: CASSVGLAAYNEQFF. The CDR3 bases are TGTGCCAGCAGCGTAGGGCTAGCAGCCTACAATGAGCAGTTCTTC.

This clone appeared a single time. The sample carries other DNA sequences with the same CDR3. V is TRBV2 and J is TRBJ2-3, with D perhaps TRBD2 (6 bases). With 6 bases removed from V and 1 base from J, the gap between germline ends came to 8 bases. CDR1 SNHLY and CDR2 FYNNEI come from the germline V gene. This CDR3 is 13 amino acids long. CDR3 nucleotide sequence: TGTGCCAGCAGACTAGCCGGCACAGATACGCAGTATTTT. Amino acids: CASRLAGTDTQYF.

The rearrangement joins TRBV7-9 to TRBJ1-2, with D possibly being TRBD1 (5 bases). The CDR3 totals 11 residues. Per germline, CDR1 SEHNR and CDR2 FQNEAQ (reference sequence). V was trimmed by 7 bases and J by 8 bases, leaving 11 bases between them. CDR3 sequence: CASTTGGGYTF. In nucleotides, the CDR3 is TGTGCCAGCACCACAGGCGGGGGCTACACCTTC.

This clone was detected once. The chain employs TRBV5-1 and TRBJ1-1; the match to TRBD1 covers 9 bases. V trimming: 4 bases; J trimming: 1 base; junction bases outside the gene matches: 5. This CDR3 contains 15 residues. Germline V gene lookup returns CDR1 SGHRS and CDR2 YFSETQ. The CDR3 protein is CASSRGGQGNTEAFF. CDR3 coding DNA: TGCGCCAGCAGCCGAGGGGGACAGGGGAACACTGAAGCTTTCTTT. Full variable domain (rest looked up from reference TRBV5-1 and TRBJ1-1): KAGVTQTPRYLIKTRGQQVTLSCSPISGHRSVSWYQQTPGQGLQFLFEYFSETQRNKGNFPGRFSGRQFSNSRSEMNVSTLELGDSALYLCASSRGGQGNTEAFFGQGTRLTVV.

The chain combines TRBV7-3 with TRBJ2-5; 7 bases fit TRBD1. Germline lookup yields CDR1 SGHTA and CDR2 FQGTGA. V lost 9 bases and J lost 2; bases outside the gene matches: 9. The CDR3 is made up of 14 amino acids. In DNA form, the CDR3 reads TGTGCCAGACCCCACAGGGGACCACAAGAGACCCAGTACTTC. It translates to CARPHRGPQETQYF.

The V call is TRBV18, the J call TRBJ2-1; D is perhaps TRBD2 (5 bases). Germline lookup yields CDR1 KGHSH and CDR2 LQKENI. V was shortened by 2 bases and J by 3 bases, with 11 bases between the two germline ends. The CDR3 is 15 amino acids. The CDR3 region is CASSPNSAVYNEQFF. In DNA form, the CDR3 reads TGTGCCAGCTCACCAAATTCAGCGGTCTACAATGAGCAGTTCTTC.

The rearrangement joins TRBV2 to TRBJ2-7, with D possibly matching TRBD2 (6 bases). CDR1 and CDR2 (germline): SNHLY, FYNNEI. The CDR3 runs to 14 residues. Trimming pared 3 bases from V and 4 bases from J, leaving 13 bases between. The DNA for the CDR3 is TGTGCCAGCAGTGACTATGGGACTGAGTACGAGCAGTACTTC. Its protein is CASSDYGTEYEQYF. Together with reference TRBV2 and TRBJ2-7, the CDR3 gives the full variable domain: EPEVTQTPSHQVTQMGQEVILRCVPISNHLYFYWYRQILGQKVEFLVSFYNNEISEKSEIFDDQFSVERPDGSNFTLKIRSTKLEDSAMYFCASSDYGTEYEQYFGPGTRLTVT.

This clone was seen just once. The CDR3 spells CASKQQGTLYTEAFF. In DNA, the CDR3 is TGTGCCAGCAAACAACAGGGGACATTGTACACTGAAGCTTTCTTT. The V and J genes are TRBV6-5 and TRBJ1-1; 7 bases match TRBD1. The CDR3 is made up of 15 amino acids. V gave up 7 bases and J gave up 3 bases; unmatched junction bases: 11. Germline V gene data show CDR1 as MNHEY and CDR2 as SVGAGI.

The chain uses TRBV10-1 and TRBJ2-2; D is unresolved. The CDR3 extends over 14 amino acids. The germline V and J ends were trimmed by 4 bases and 7 bases, with 13 bases remaining between them. From germline, CDR1 is WNHNN and CDR2 SYGVQD (reference sequence). CDR3 nucleotides: TGCGCCAGCAGTGCTATTTCAAAGGGCGGGGAGCTGTTTTTT. Residues: CASSAISKGGELFF.

The chain uses TRBV6-1 and TRBJ1-5; a weak D match, TRBD1 (6 bases). The V gene's germline CDR1 is MNHNS and CDR2 SASEGT. V shed 3 bases and J shed 6 bases, with 12 bases lying between them. CDR3 size: 14 residues. Written as DNA, the CDR3 is TGTGCCAGCAGTGACAGGGGTGTGGGTCAGCCCCAGCATTTT. Its translation: CASSDRGVGQPQHF.

This chain connects TRBV6-1 to TRBJ1-6; unclear D gene. The CDR3 totals 17 residues. The V end lost 0 bases, the J end lost 6 bases, and 15 bases lay between the germline ends. Germline V gives CDR1 MNHNS, CDR2 SASEGT. The CDR3 nucleotides are TGTGCCAGCAGTGAAGCCCTGTTTGGGGTATCTAATTCACCCCTCCACTTT. It translates to CASSEALFGVSNSPLHF.